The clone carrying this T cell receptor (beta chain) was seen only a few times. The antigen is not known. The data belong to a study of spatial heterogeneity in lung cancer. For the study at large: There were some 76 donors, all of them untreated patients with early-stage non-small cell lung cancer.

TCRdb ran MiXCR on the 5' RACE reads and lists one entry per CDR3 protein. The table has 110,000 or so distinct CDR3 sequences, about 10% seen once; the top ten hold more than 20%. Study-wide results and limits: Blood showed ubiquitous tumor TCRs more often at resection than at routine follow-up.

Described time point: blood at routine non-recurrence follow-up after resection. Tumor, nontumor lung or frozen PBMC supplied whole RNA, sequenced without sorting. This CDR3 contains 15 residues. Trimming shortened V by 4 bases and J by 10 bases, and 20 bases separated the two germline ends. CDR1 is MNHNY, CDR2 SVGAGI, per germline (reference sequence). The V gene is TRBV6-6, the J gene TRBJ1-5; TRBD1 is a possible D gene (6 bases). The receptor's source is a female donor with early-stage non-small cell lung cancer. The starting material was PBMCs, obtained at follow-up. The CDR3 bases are TGTGCCAGCAGTTTCCGGGACATCTTCCAGCATCCCCAGCATTTT. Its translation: CASSFRDIFQHPQHF.